Below, 30 T cell receptor beta chains from the same sample are listed, as sequenced in a study of radiotherapy plus CTLA-4 blockade in lung cancer. The method was immunoSEQ multiplex PCR; TCRdb's version includes in-frame clones alone and lacks a portion of them. The sample gives 110,000 or so clones, 65% to 85% of which show up once; 4% to 6% is in the top ten. The sample was peripheral blood, taken from a patient treated with radiotherapy plus ipilimumab. These receptors originate from a human donor with non-small cell lung cancer who had a partial response to radiotherapy plus ipilimumab.

V usage is TRBV2 and J usage is TRBJ2-2, with 10 bases aligning to TRBD1. The CDR3 totals 16 residues. Looked up from germline, CDR1 is SNHLY and CDR2 is FYNNEI. V gave up 6 bases and J gave up 6 bases; unmatched junction bases: 10. CDR3 in amino acids: CASSRQGAKGAGELFF. CDR3 in DNA: TGTGCCAGCAGCCGACAGGGGGCTAAGGGGGCCGGGGAGCTGTTTTTT. The entire variable domain, with the rest obtained from reference TRBV2 and TRBJ2-2, is as follows: EPEVTQTPSHQVTQMGQEVILRCVPISNHLYFYWYRQILGQKVEFLVSFYNNEISEKSEIFDDQFSVERPDGSNFTLKIRSTKLEDSAMYFCASSRQGAKGAGELFFGEGSRLTVL.

The table lists this clone with a few counts. One junction end disagrees with the germline gene, perhaps due to a read error. The chain recombines TRBV7-7 with TRBJ2-1; D possibly corresponds to TRBD1 (7 bases). Per the germline V gene, CDR1 is SSHAT and CDR2 is FNYEAQ (reference sequence). The CDR3 has 14 residues. The DNA of the CDR3 is TGTGCTAGCAGTCAGGGGGAGGCTGGGAATGAGCAGTTCTTC. This codes for CASSQGEAGNEQFF. Full variable domain (outside the CDR3, taken from reference TRBV7-7 and TRBJ2-1): GAGVSQSPRYKVTKRGQDVTLRCDPISSHATLYWYQQALGQGPEFLTYFNYEAQPDKSGLPSDRFSAERPEGSISTLTIQRTEQRDSAMYRCASSQGEAGNEQFFGPGTRLTVL.

The chain recombines TRBV5-4 with TRBJ2-7; maybe TRBD1 (5 bases). Germline lookup yields CDR1 SGHNT and CDR2 YYREEE (reference sequence). This CDR3 region has 13 residues. V dropped 5 bases and J dropped 3 bases, with 12 bases sitting between them. The CDR3 nucleotides are TGTGCCAGCAGTCCCGACAGTAACTACGAGCAGTACGTC. It codes for CASSPDSNYEQYV.

The chain combines TRBV5-1 with TRBJ1-1; no definite D call. Trimming stripped 1 base from V and 12 bases from J, with 10 bases between. This CDR3 region has 11 residues. Germline lookup yields CDR1 SGHRS and CDR2 YFSETQ. CDR3 amino acids: CASSLSSESFF. The CDR3 DNA sequence: TGCGCCAGCAGCTTGAGCTCCGAATCTTTCTTT.

This clone was found a few times. The chain recombines TRBV28 with TRBJ2-2; 11 bases line up with TRBD1. Germline V gene sequence: CDR1 MDHEN, CDR2 SYDVKM. This CDR3 has 17 residues. The junction had 9 bases not matched to a gene; V was cut back by 5 bases and J by 4 bases. The CDR3 coding sequence is TGTGCCAGCAGTCCATTTCCCGGGACAGGGGGCACCGGGGAGCTGTTTTTT. Amino acid sequence: CASSPFPGTGGTGELFF.

This chain uses TRBV10-3 with TRBJ2-7, with D unresolved. The germline gives CDR1 ENHRY, CDR2 SYGVKD. Trimming removed 4 bases at V and 5 bases at J, with 6 bases between. CDR3 length: 11 amino acids. This chain's CDR3 is CAISATDEQYF. Written as DNA, the CDR3 is TGTGCCATCAGTGCTACGGACGAGCAGTACTTC.

V is TRBV5-1 and J is TRBJ2-2, with TRBD1 matching 7 bases. The J segment lost 5 bases and the V segment lost 5 bases, leaving 3 bases of the junction unmatched. The germline gives CDR1 SGHRS, CDR2 YFSETQ. CDR3 length: 13 residues. In nucleotides, the CDR3 is TGCGCCAGCAGATTCAGGGGGACCGGGGAGCTGTTTTTT. Translation gives CASRFRGTGELFF.

This clone was counted only a few times. V gene TRBV30 combines with J gene TRBJ2-3; weak D call: TRBD1 (5 bases). Germline V gene data show CDR1 as GTSNPN and CDR2 as SVGIG (reference sequence). The V end was cut by 8 bases, the J end by 3 bases, with 15 bases between. The CDR3 is made up of 13 amino acids. The CDR3 DNA reads as TGTGCCGGGTACAGGCTAGGGACAGATACGCAGTATTTT. Its translation: CAGYRLGTDTQYF.

V gene TRBV27 combines with J gene TRBJ1-5; a possible D gene is TRBD1 (5 bases). The ends were cut back, 6 bases at V and 7 bases at J, with 19 bases in the middle. The CDR3 totals 15 residues. Germline CDR1 is MNHEY and CDR2 is SMNVEV (reference sequence). For the CDR3, the DNA is TGTGCCAGCAGCACCGGGGGGAGGGTGAACCAGCCCCAGCATTTT. Protein product: CASSTGGRVNQPQHF.

The J gene is TRBJ2-3, the V gene TRBV7-3; D might be TRBD1 (6 bases). This CDR3 is 13 amino acids long. V lost 0 bases and J lost 11, with 12 bases in between. CDR1 and CDR2 (germline): SGHTA, FQGTGA. CDR3 bases: TGTGCCAGCAGCTTAACGTTCGAGGGGGTGCAGTATTTT. Amino acid sequence: CASSLTFEGVQYF.

This rearrangement joins TRBV5-4 to TRBJ2-2; 9 nucleotides align to TRBD2. With V trimmed by 5 bases and J by 7 bases, 15 bases remained unmatched. Germline CDR1 and CDR2: SGHNT and YYREEE (reference sequence). The CDR3 has 17 residues. The CDR3 DNA reads TGTGCCAGCAGTTCTGGACCAGCGGGAGGATTGGACGGGGAGCTGTTTTTT. Protein: CASSSGPAGGLDGELFF.

The genes are TRBV27 and TRBJ1-5; TRBD1 is a possible D gene (6 bases). Germline assignment: CDR1 MNHEY and CDR2 SMNVEV (reference sequence). The CDR3 runs to 13 residues. V gave up 4 bases and J gave up 2 bases, with 6 bases separating them. The CDR3 is CASSSGGNQPQHF. Written as DNA, the CDR3 is TGTGCCAGCAGTTCAGGGGGCAATCAGCCCCAGCATTTT.

The genes are TRBV30 and TRBJ2-3; possibly TRBD2 for D (5 bases). V lost 3 bases, J lost 0 bases, and 7 bases lay in between. CDR3 size: 13 residues. From germline, CDR1 is GTSNPN and CDR2 SVGIG (reference sequence). As DNA, the CDR3 is TGTGCCTGGAGCTGGACTAGCACAGATACGCAGTATTTT. This translates into CAWSWTSTDTQYF.

The chain joins TRBV18 to TRBJ2-3, with 7 bases aligning to TRBD2. V dropped 1 base and J dropped 1; count of bases not matched to a gene: 5. Germline V gene data show CDR1 as KGHSH and CDR2 as LQKENI. The CDR3 totals 16 residues. CDR3 amino acids: CASSPQGGSGTDTQYF. CDR3 DNA sequence: TGTGCCAGCTCACCACAGGGAGGGAGTGGCACAGATACGCAGTATTTT.

The chain combines TRBV4-2 with TRBJ2-5, with a tentative D call TRBD2 (6 bases). CDR3 length: 14 amino acids. CDR1 is LGHNA and CDR2 is YNFKEQ in the germline V gene. The V end lost 4 bases, the J end lost 4 bases, and 13 bases lay between the germline ends. The CDR3 bases are TGTGCCAGCAGCCGAGGCGGGACTTTAGAGACCCAGTACTTC. Amino acid sequence: CASSRGGTLETQYF.

The V gene is TRBV5-1, the J gene TRBJ2-1; 8 nucleotides match TRBD2. Germline V gene sequence: CDR1 SGHRS, CDR2 YFSETQ. V shed 5 bases, J shed 0 bases, and the junction held 19 bases outside the gene matches. CDR3 length: 20 amino acids. This chain's CDR3 is CASSRRSRTSRAHSYNEQFF. The CDR3 DNA follows: TGCGCCAGCAGTCGACGATCCCGGACTAGCAGGGCTCACTCCTACAATGAGCAGTTCTTC.

This clone was seen only once. The chain employs TRBV13 and TRBJ2-3; D may be TRBD2 (5 bases). Looked up from germline, CDR1 is PRHDT and CDR2 is FYEKMQ (reference sequence). Between the trimmed V and J ends, which lost 4 bases and 8 bases, there was a span of 13 bases. The CDR3 consists of 13 residues. Here the CDR3 reads CASSSRGMGTQYF. The DNA for the CDR3 is TGTGCCAGCAGCTCACGGGGTATGGGTACGCAGTATTTT.

V gene TRBV6-1 combines with J gene TRBJ2-2, with a possible D match to TRBD1 (6 bases). The CDR3 runs 15 residues. V shed 6 bases and J shed 0 bases, with 11 bases lying between them. CDR1 MNHNS and CDR2 SASEGT come from the germline V gene. The CDR3 DNA reads as TGTGCCAGCAGGATCACAGGGTCGAACACCGGGGAGCTGTTTTTT. It translates to CASRITGSNTGELFF.

V and J are TRBV11-3 and TRBJ2-3; TRBD2 agrees at 8 bases. This CDR3 spans 15 amino acids. The junction had 2 bases not matched to a gene; V was cut back by 3 bases and J by 0 bases. Germline CDR1 reads SGHNT; CDR2 reads YENEEA. The chain's CDR3 is CASSFSSGSTDTQYF. The CDR3 nucleotides read TGTGCCAGCAGCTTTTCTAGCGGGAGCACAGATACGCAGTATTTT. The whole variable domain, remainder taken from reference TRBV11-3 and TRBJ2-3, is EAGVVQSPRYKIIEKKQPVAFWCNPISGHNTLYWYLQNLGQGPELLIRYENEEAVDDSQLPKDRFSAERLKGVDSTLKIQPAELGDSAVYLCASSFSSGSTDTQYFGPGTRLTVL.

About this clone: At the DNA level, this CDR3 is encoded by other sequences in the same sample as well. The chain couples TRBV5-1 to TRBJ2-1, with 9 bases aligning to TRBD2. Germline V gene sequence: CDR1 SGHRS, CDR2 YFSETQ. The V segment lost 8 bases and the J segment 4 bases; nucleotides outside the gene matches: 4. The CDR3 extends over 13 amino acids. The DNA for the CDR3 is TGCGCCAGTCGGACTAGCGAGTACAATGAGCAGTTCTTC. Protein product: CASRTSEYNEQFF.

The chain carries TRBV27 and TRBJ1-1; D gene ambiguous. This CDR3 spans 14 amino acids. Germline V gene sequence: CDR1 MNHEY, CDR2 SMNVEV (reference sequence). V lost 0 bases and J lost 2, with 7 bases in between. The CDR3 bases are TGTGCCAGCAGTTTATCTGTAATAAACACTGAAGCTTTCTTT. Translated: CASSLSVINTEAFF.

This CDR3 is CASSIVTGRGEQFF. CDR3 DNA: TGTGCCAGTAGTATAGTCACGGGGCGGGGTGAGCAGTTCTTC. V and J are TRBV19 and TRBJ2-1; D possibly corresponds to TRBD2 (6 bases). The CDR3 is 14 residues long. The V and J ends lost 1 base and 9 bases respectively, with 13 bases between them. Germline loops: CDR1 LNHDA, CDR2 SQIVND (reference sequence).

This clone has just a few counts. The rearrangement links TRBV28 to TRBJ2-3, with 12 bases matching TRBD2. V dropped 5 bases and J dropped 4; count of bases not matched to a gene: 13. Germline V lookup: CDR1 MDHEN, CDR2 SYDVKM. The CDR3 sequence is 18 residues long. The CDR3 sequence: CASSPISSGRGIADTQYF. The CDR3 bases are TGTGCCAGCAGTCCGATTTCTAGCGGGAGGGGTATAGCAGATACGCAGTATTTT.

The V and J genes are TRBV27 and TRBJ2-2; D may be TRBD2 (5 bases). Germline CDR1 and CDR2: MNHEY and SMNVEV (reference sequence). The CDR3 extends over 13 amino acids. The V and J ends lost 3 bases and 7 bases respectively, with 9 bases between them. CDR3 loop: CASSFTGDGELFF. As DNA, the CDR3 is TGTGCCAGCAGTTTTACCGGGGACGGGGAGCTGTTTTTT.

The chain carries TRBV27 and TRBJ2-7; no definite D call. Germline V gene lookup returns CDR1 MNHEY and CDR2 SMNVEV (reference sequence). The V and J ends lost 7 bases and 0 bases respectively, with 13 bases between them. The CDR3 covers 14 residues. CDR3 nucleotides: TGTGCCAGCACCCCTCGACTGAGCTCCTACGAGCAGTACTTC. Its protein product is CASTPRLSSYEQYF.

V gene TRBV18 combines with J gene TRBJ2-3; D might be TRBD2 (6 bases). Trimming shortened V by 4 bases and J by 3 bases, and 20 bases separated the two germline ends. Germline CDR1 and CDR2: KGHSH and LQKENI. CDR3 length: 17 amino acids. This CDR3 is CASSLQRKIGGTDTQYF. The CDR3 bases are TGTGCCAGCTCACTCCAGAGGAAGATAGGAGGGACAGATACGCAGTATTTT.

This chain uses TRBV28 with TRBJ2-2; a possible D gene is TRBD2 (7 bases). Germline V gives CDR1 MDHEN, CDR2 SYDVKM. Trimming left V 6 bases short and J 5 bases short, with 16 bases between. The CDR3 has 15 amino acids. The CDR3, as DNA: TGTGCCAGCAGCGAGGGGGGGCGGGTGACCGGGGAGCTGTTTTTT. The encoded protein is CASSEGGRVTGELFF.

This chain joins TRBV27 and TRBJ1-1; 7 bases agree with TRBD1. Germline trimming cut 5 bases from V and 3 bases from J; bases unmatched to any gene: 9. This CDR3 contains 15 residues. Germline assignment: CDR1 MNHEY and CDR2 SMNVEV (reference sequence). The CDR3, as DNA: TGTGCCAGCAGTACGCGACAGGGTCTAGACACTGAAGCTTTCTTT. As protein: CASSTRQGLDTEAFF.

This rearrangement joins TRBV2 to TRBJ2-7; TRBD1 matches 8 bases. The CDR3 has 12 amino acids. Germline V gene data show CDR1 as SNHLY and CDR2 as FYNNEI. After removal of 3 bases from V and 5 bases from J, the junction contained 0 bases not matched to a gene. The chain's CDR3 is CASSETGDEQYV. CDR3 coding DNA: TGTGCCAGCAGTGAGACAGGGGACGAGCAGTACGTC.

The V gene is TRBV6-1, the J gene TRBJ2-7, with D tentatively TRBD1 (6 bases). Trimming took 3 bases from V and 0 from J, leaving 6 bases between them. CDR3 length: 13 residues. CDR1 and CDR2 (germline): MNHNS, SASEGT. The CDR3 reads CASSDRGSYEQYF. CDR3 in DNA: TGTGCCAGCAGTGACAGGGGCTCCTACGAGCAGTACTTC.